This TCR beta chain was recorded in a study of blood T cell repertoires in COVID-19 (dated by TCRdb to about 2020). The study in broad terms: Samples from collaborators originated in the United States, Italy and Spain and spanned both the acute and convalescent phases of COVID-19. The prospective study material was composed of cDNA or gDNA derived from T cells, B-cell-depleted T cells, or PBMCs. The dataset comprised deeply sampled blood TCRbeta repertoires from subjects exposed to, actively infected with, or recovered from COVID-19. The repertoires were released in a freely available public database intended as a resource for research on the immune response to SARS-CoV-2. Samples came from the ongoing ImmuneRACE study (first 160 participants) plus 1,254 subjects from 6 global collaborators. The sample metadata nearly always contained a de-identified subject ID, COVID-19 status, age in years and sex. Where available, HLA class I and class II types were obtained from metadata supplied by the sample provider rather than from assay-based typing.

Results the study describes overall, beyond this receptor: Clinical and demographic metadata were provided uncurated, with the amount varying by source and participant.

The immunoSEQ Assay, a bias-controlled multiplex PCR, was used to amplify TCRbeta CDR3 regions from genomic DNA. As for how the authors treated the data: Within the assay, amplification of reference gene primers was used to estimate how many nucleated cells each sample contained. To quantify the absolute abundance of each unique TCRbeta CDR3 rearrangement, sequence reads were collapsed and filtered. For each sample, productive Simpson clonality was calculated by taking the square root of Simpson's diversity index across productive rearrangements. TCRdb took over this immuneACCESS table, retaining in-frame rearrangements with V and J assigned. Such tables are incomplete; in checked studies, under half of the missing clones stem from an unresolved V gene, and the remainder is unexplained. The V and J calls and clone size are taken from that table; D and trimming were inferred from the DNA. In all, the sample holds hundreds of thousands of clones, and around 83% of those were seen once. Jointly, the top ten make up approximately 7.4% of the sample.

Collaborating institutions collected whole blood in K2EDTA tubes following their own protocols. For TCRbeta analysis, collaborators shipped samples in one of three forms: frozen whole blood, isolated PBMCs, or DNA extracted from either of those sample types. V is cut back by 2 bases and J by 9 bases, with 6 bases in the junction unmatched. Based on the germline V gene, the CDR1 and CDR2 sequences are MNHEY and SVGAGI. Inclusive of the bounding cysteine and phenylalanine, the CDR3 is 15 residues long. The entry retains the CDR3 DNA only, 45 bases that are in frame from base 1. On this clone: Its target antigen remains unknown. Qualities for individual bases were not recorded, and no much larger clone is one base off.

This sequence was found in a woman between 45 and 65 years old with acute or convalescent COVID-19. The sample was peripheral blood. This chain joins TRBV6-5 to TRBJ1-6, with 8 middle bases fitting TRBD1. The CDR3 is CASSYKYTGGSPLHF. The bases are TGTGCCAGCAGTTACAAATATACAGGGGGTTCACCCCTCCACTTT.